This T cell receptor (beta chain) was observed in a study of shared clonotypes between healthy human individuals. Measured with immunoSEQ multiplex PCR; TCRdb has only the in-frame clones, and not every one. Among 2 million to 3 million clones listed, 93% were seen once. The CDR3 sequence is 14 residues long. V was shortened by 5 bases and J by 5 bases, with 15 bases between the two germline ends. Per germline, CDR1 MNHEY and CDR2 SVGAGI. As regards this clone: Its antigen is not known.

Findings and caveats of the study: Naive subsets, compared against memory subsets, generally had larger estimated richness values. Clonotypes not shared had lower generation probabilities than those common to all four donors.

Sample: naive CD4+ T cells from PBMCs. Subset meaning: CD45RA+ positively selected. The rearrangement joins TRBV6-5 to TRBJ1-2, with D perhaps TRBD1 (5 bases). This receptor was obtained from a young man in good health. Some clones in this sample may be carry-over from other donors' samples. CDR3 protein: CASSTGTEAYGYTF. CDR3 coding DNA: TGTGCCAGCAGTACGGGGACGGAAGCGTATGGCTACACCTTC.